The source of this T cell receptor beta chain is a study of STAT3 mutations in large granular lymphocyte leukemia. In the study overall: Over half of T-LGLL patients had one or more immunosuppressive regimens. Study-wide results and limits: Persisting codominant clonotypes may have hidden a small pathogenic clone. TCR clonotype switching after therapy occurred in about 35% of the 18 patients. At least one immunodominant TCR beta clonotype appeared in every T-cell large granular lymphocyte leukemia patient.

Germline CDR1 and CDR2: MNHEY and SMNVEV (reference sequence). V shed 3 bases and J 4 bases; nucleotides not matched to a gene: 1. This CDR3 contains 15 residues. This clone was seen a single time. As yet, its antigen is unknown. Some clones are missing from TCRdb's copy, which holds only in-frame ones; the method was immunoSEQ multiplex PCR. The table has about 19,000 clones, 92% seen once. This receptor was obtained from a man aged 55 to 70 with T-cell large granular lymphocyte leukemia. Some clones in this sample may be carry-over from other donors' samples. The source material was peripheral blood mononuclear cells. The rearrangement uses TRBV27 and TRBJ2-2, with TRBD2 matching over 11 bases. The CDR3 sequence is CASSFGLAGTGELFF. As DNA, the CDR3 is TGTGCCAGCAGTTTCGGACTAGCGGGCACCGGGGAGCTGTTTTTT.